The sequence of this T cell receptor beta chain was determined in a study of shared clonotypes between healthy human individuals. Regarding the study as a whole: Naive subsets generally exceeded memory subsets in estimated richness.

The data were produced by immunoSEQ multiplex PCR, yet TCRdb's version contains in-frame clones alone and is incomplete. The sample comprises about 1 million clones, about 77% of which are singletons, and 1.5% rests with the top ten. Germline-derived CDR1 and CDR2 are SGHKS and YYEKEE (reference sequence). The CDR3 runs to 12 residues. As for this clone: The antigen remains undetermined. Mismatch with germline at one junction end may stem from a read error.

This chain joins TRBV5-5 and TRBJ2-7; a weak D match, TRBD2 (5 bases). The TCR sequence derives from a man aged 18 to 30 in good health. The sample taken for sequencing was memory CD4+ T cells sorted from blood. Subset of the sample: CD45RA-negative fraction. The CDR3 is CASSHGLAEEYF. The CDR3 coding sequence is TGTGCCAGCAGCCACGGACTGGCCGAGGAGTACTTC.